This TCR beta chain was identified during a study of identifying expanded T cells in peripheral blood. Collection occurred without any documented infections or immune events in donors. Profiled with immunoSEQ multiplex PCR; TCRdb holds only in-frame clones, not every one. The data show 100,000 or so clones, with about 91% seen just once and 14% held by the top ten. Study findings and constraints: Approximately two-week clone count variance significantly increased as total template count grew.

Regarding this clone: Its matching antigen is unknown.

Sequencing was done on a sample of blood. The receptor was isolated from a person between 18 and 70 years old in good health.

In DNA form, the CDR3 reads TGTGCCAGCAGGACAGGGGGCGATGACACCGGGGAGCTGTTTTTT. Its translation is CASRTGGDDTGELFF. The chain carries TRBV28 and TRBJ2-2; TRBD1 matches at 10 bases. The CDR3 is 15 amino acids. Losses at the gene ends were 6 bases for V and 3 bases for J; bases not matched to a gene: 4. Germline V lookup: CDR1 MDHEN, CDR2 SYDVKM.